Below, 3 T cell receptor beta chains from the same sample are listed, as sequenced in a study of blood T cell repertoires in COVID-19. Generated by immunoSEQ multiplex PCR, the TCRdb table keeps only in-frame clones and is missing some. The data contain around 180,000 clones, roughly three quarters of them singletons. Sequences were obtained from peripheral blood. The source of these receptors is an elderly woman with COVID-19, enrolled during active disease.

As for this clone: This CDR3 is also generated by other DNA sequences in the sample. The chain is built from TRBV7-9 and TRBJ2-7; 10 bases are shared with TRBD2. CDR3 length: 15 residues. The trim removed 1 base at V and 1 base at J, leaving 1 base unmatched. From germline, CDR1 is SEHNR and CDR2 FQNEAQ (reference sequence). CDR3 sequence: CASSLVAGGSYEQYF. DNA for the CDR3: TGTGCCAGCAGCTTAGTAGCGGGGGGTTCCTACGAGCAGTACTTC.

This clone has just one count. This rearrangement joins TRBV2 to TRBJ2-2; TRBD1 aligns across 9 bases. Losses at the gene ends were 3 bases for V and 6 bases for J; bases not matched to a gene: 8. The CDR3 has 16 residues. Germline V CDR1 and CDR2: SNHLY, FYNNEI. The CDR3 reads CASSELGQGLSGELFF. The CDR3 nucleotides read TGTGCCAGCAGTGAGTTGGGACAGGGTTTGTCCGGGGAGCTGTTTTTT.

The J gene is TRBJ2-1, the V gene TRBV18, with 11 positions matching TRBD2. The V gene's germline CDR1 is KGHSH and CDR2 LQKENI. V lost 4 bases and J lost 6; bases outside the gene matches: 2. The CDR3 covers 14 residues. The CDR3 DNA is TGTGCCAGCTCACTGGGGACTAGCGGCAATGAGCAGTTCTTC. Its translation is CASSLGTSGNEQFF.